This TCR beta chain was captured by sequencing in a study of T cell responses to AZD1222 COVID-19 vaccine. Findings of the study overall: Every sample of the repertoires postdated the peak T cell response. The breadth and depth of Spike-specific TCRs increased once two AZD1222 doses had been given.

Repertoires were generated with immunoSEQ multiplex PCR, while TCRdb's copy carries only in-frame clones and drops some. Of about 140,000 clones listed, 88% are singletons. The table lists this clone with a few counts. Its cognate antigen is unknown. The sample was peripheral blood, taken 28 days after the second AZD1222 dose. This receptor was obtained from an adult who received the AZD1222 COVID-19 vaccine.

The CDR3 region is CTSSQARAGLANEQFF. CDR3 nucleotides: TGCACCAGCAGCCAAGCCCGAGCGGGACTTGCTAATGAGCAGTTCTTC. The genes are TRBV1 and TRBJ2-1; the table calls TRBD2, which could not be checked here. TRBV1 constitutes a pseudogene. CDR3 length equals 16 residues.